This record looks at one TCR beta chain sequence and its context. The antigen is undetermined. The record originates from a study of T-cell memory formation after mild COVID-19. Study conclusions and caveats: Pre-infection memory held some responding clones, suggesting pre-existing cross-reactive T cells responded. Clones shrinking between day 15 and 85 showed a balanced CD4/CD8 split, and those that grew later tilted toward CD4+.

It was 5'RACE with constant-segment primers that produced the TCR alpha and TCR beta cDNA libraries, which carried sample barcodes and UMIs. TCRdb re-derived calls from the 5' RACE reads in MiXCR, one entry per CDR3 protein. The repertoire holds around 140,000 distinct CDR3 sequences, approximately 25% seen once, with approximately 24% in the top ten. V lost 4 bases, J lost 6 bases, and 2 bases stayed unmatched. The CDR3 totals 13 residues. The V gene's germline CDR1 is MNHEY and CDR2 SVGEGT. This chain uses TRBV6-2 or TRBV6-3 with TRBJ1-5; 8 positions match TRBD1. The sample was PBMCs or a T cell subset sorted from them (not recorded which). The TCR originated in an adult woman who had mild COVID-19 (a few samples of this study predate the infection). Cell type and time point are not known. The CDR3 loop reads CASSWTGSQPQHF. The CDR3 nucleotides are TGTGCCAGCAGTTGGACAGGGAGTCAGCCCCAGCATTTT.